A single sample is the source of the 17 T cell receptor beta chains below, sequenced in a study of blood T cells in healthy people across ages. It was with a sample-barcoded 5' primer and a J-beta primer mix that a second PCR of about 6 to 12 cycles was run. TCRdb reanalysed the 5' RACE reads using MiXCR and keeps one entry per CDR3 protein. The table has some 800,000 distinct CDR3 sequences, under 45% seen once. The sample comprised blood. The receptor set was obtained from a man aged 55 to 70 in good health.

The chain links TRBV20-1 to TRBJ1-2, with a tentative D call TRBD1 (5 bases). Trimming took off 0 bases at V and 4 bases at J, with 15 bases between the two ends. Germline values: CDR1 DFQATT, CDR2 SNEGSKA (reference sequence). The CDR3 has 15 amino acids. The CDR3 coding sequence is TGCAGTGCTAGAGATCGCCTCGGAGGGACCTATGGCTACACCTTC. This gives the protein CSARDRLGGTYGYTF.

The chain is built from TRBV2 and TRBJ1-2; D call uncertain. The CDR3 spans 14 residues. The V end was cut by 3 bases, the J end by 0 bases, with 8 bases between. CDR1 and CDR2 from the germline V gene are SNHLY and FYNNEI. The CDR3 spells CASSDRKANYGYTF. For the CDR3, the DNA is TGTGCCAGCAGTGATCGGAAAGCTAACTATGGCTACACCTTC. Based on the CDR3 plus reference TRBV2 and TRBJ1-2, the full variable domain is EPEVTQTPSHQVTQMGQEVILRCVPISNHLYFYWYRQILGQKVEFLVSFYNNEISEKSEIFDDQFSVERPDGSNFTLKIRSTKLEDSAMYFCASSDRKANYGYTFGSGTRLTVV.

This clonotype was seen ten or more times. The genes are TRBV7-2 and TRBJ2-7; maybe TRBD1 (6 bases). Germline V gives CDR1 SGHTA, CDR2 FQGNSA. This CDR3 is 16 amino acids long. V gave up 4 bases and J gave up 0 bases, with 16 bases separating them. In DNA form, the CDR3 reads TGTGCCAGCAGCTCTTTTTTAGGGACAAGCTCCTACGAGCAGTACTTC. Protein product: CASSSFLGTSSYEQYF.

The chain has TRBV12-3 or TRBV12-4 and TRBJ1-1; D unresolved. The CDR3 runs 15 residues. Trimming took off 0 bases at V and 1 base at J, with 9 bases between the two ends. The CDR3 region has the DNA TGTGCCAGCAGTTTAGCGCTTTGGGGGAACACTGAAGCTTTCTTT. Its translation is CASSLALWGNTEAFF.

The V call is TRBV25-1, the J call TRBJ2-2; D call uncertain. V lost 6 bases and J lost 0, with 14 bases in between. The CDR3 contains 16 residues. CDR1 is MGHDK, CDR2 SYGVNS, per germline. CDR3 loop: CASSSQLAANTGELFF. The CDR3 nucleotides read TGTGCCAGCAGCTCTCAGTTAGCAGCGAACACCGGGGAGCTGTTTTTT.

This chain links TRBV12-5 with TRBJ2-4; TRBD1 matches 8 bases. The CDR3 totals 14 residues. Germline V gene data show CDR1 as LGHNT and CDR2 as FRNRAP. V shed 4 bases and J 7 bases; nucleotides not matched to a gene: 6. CDR3 loop: CASGSGQGWNIQYF. The DNA of the CDR3 is TGTGCTAGTGGTTCTGGACAGGGCTGGAACATTCAGTACTTC.

The V gene is TRBV7-9, the J gene TRBJ1-2, with 8 bases identical to TRBD1. CDR3 size: 15 residues. Looked up from germline, CDR1 is SEHNR and CDR2 is FQNEAQ (reference sequence). J was trimmed by 4 bases and V by 4 bases; bases with no gene match: 8. The CDR3 is CASSSPGQEIYGYTF. DNA of the CDR3: TGTGCCAGCAGCTCCCCGGGACAGGAGATCTATGGCTACACCTTC.

V and J are TRBV4-1 and TRBJ2-1, with D perhaps TRBD1 (6 bases). CDR3 size: 13 residues. Germline lookup yields CDR1 MGHRA and CDR2 YSYEKL. V was shortened by 3 bases and J by 9 bases, with 12 bases between the two germline ends. The CDR3 coding sequence is TGCGCCAGCAGCCAGATACAGGGTAGTGAGCAGTTCTTC. It translates to CASSQIQGSEQFF.

This clonotype has a handful of counts. The chain uses TRBV9 and TRBJ1-2; D is uncertain. Per germline, CDR1 SGDLS and CDR2 YYNGEE. The CDR3 is 13 amino acids. V dropped 3 bases and J dropped 5 bases, with 11 bases sitting between them. The CDR3 is CASSGEWIYGYTF. The CDR3 bases are TGTGCCAGCAGCGGTGAATGGATATATGGCTACACCTTC.

This clonotype was recorded a few times. The CDR3 nucleotides are TGCGCCAGCAGTGATTCCGAGCGAGACGAGCAGTACTTC. Translating gives CASSDSERDEQYF. The chain joins TRBV10-1 to TRBJ2-7, with D uncertain. V was trimmed by 3 bases and J by 5 bases, leaving 11 bases between them. Germline CDR1 WNHNN, CDR2 SYGVQD (reference sequence). The CDR3 is 13 residues long.

This clonotype came up once. This rearrangement joins TRBV11-2 to TRBJ2-5; D gene unclear. CDR1 is SGHAT and CDR2 is FQNNGV in the germline V gene. The CDR3 sequence is 14 residues long. Trimming took off 5 bases at V and 0 bases at J, with 10 bases between the two ends. The CDR3 DNA reads TGTGCCAGCAGCCCTCGGCAGGACCAAGAGACCCAGTACTTC. It codes for CASSPRQDQETQYF.

CDR3 sequence: CASSADGPNTGELFF. In nucleotides, the CDR3 is TGTGCCAGCAGCGCTGACGGTCCGAACACCGGGGAGCTGTTTTTT. The rearrangement uses TRBV7-2 and TRBJ2-2; D gene uncertain. This CDR3 has 15 amino acids. Germline lookup yields CDR1 SGHTA and CDR2 FQGNSA. Trimming cost V 5 bases and J 0 bases, with 10 bases left between them.

The gene calls are TRBV9 and TRBJ2-1, with 9 bases lining up with TRBD2. The CDR3 is made up of 15 amino acids. CDR1 and CDR2 (germline): SGDLS, YYNGEE. J was trimmed by 3 bases and V by 0 bases; bases with no gene match: 1. CDR3 nucleotides: TGTGCCAGCAGCGTAGGCGGGGGGGTCTACAATGAGCAGTTCTTC. Protein product: CASSVGGGVYNEQFF.

In this sample, this clonotype turned up a few times. The chain carries TRBV5-6 and TRBJ2-7; D may be TRBD2 (5 bases). Trimming cost V 2 bases and J 7 bases, with 7 bases left between them. Germline loops: CDR1 SGHDT, CDR2 YYEEEE. The CDR3 is made up of 11 amino acids. The DNA of the CDR3 is TGTGCCAGCAGCTTTAGGGAGGAGCAGTACTTC. It is translated as CASSFREEQYF.

V and J are TRBV27 and TRBJ2-5, with D perhaps matching TRBD1 (5 bases). V was clipped by 3 bases and J by 4 bases, with 15 bases between them. Germline CDR1 MNHEY, CDR2 SMNVEV (reference sequence). This CDR3 has 15 residues. The CDR3 loop is CASSLAGALGETQYF. The CDR3 bases are TGTGCCAGCAGTTTGGCTGGGGCGTTAGGAGAGACCCAGTACTTC.

The gene calls are TRBV12-3 or TRBV12-4 and TRBJ2-1; 10 bases are a match to TRBD2. This CDR3 spans 16 amino acids. Germline trimming cut 2 bases from V and 3 bases from J; bases unmatched to any gene: 4. CDR3 DNA sequence: TGTGCCAGCAGTTTACTCAGCGGGGGGGGCTACAATGAGCAGTTCTTC. This gives the protein CASSLLSGGGYNEQFF.

The chain combines TRBV6-6 with TRBJ2-5; no definite D call. Trimming removed 2 bases from V and 2 bases from J, with 9 bases in between. Per germline, CDR1 MNHNY and CDR2 SVGAGI (reference sequence). The CDR3 covers 14 residues. CDR3 coding DNA: TGTGCCAGCAGTTACGCGCGGTTGCAAGAGACCCAGTACTTC. Protein product: CASSYARLQETQYF.